What follows describes a single T cell receptor beta chain. The data were taken from a study of blood T cell repertoires in COVID-19. Study-level information: Some COVID-19 samples were acute and others convalescent; all came from the United States, Italy and Spain.

As processed by the authors: Using reference gene primer amplification, nucleated cell counts were estimated. Sequencing was performed with immunoSEQ multiplex PCR; in TCRdb, only in-frame clones are kept and a portion is missing. For V, J and clone size, that table is used; D and trimming come from the DNA. Of about 83,000 clones in the sample, approximately 78% were seen once. The V and J ends lost 5 bases and 0 bases respectively, with 4 bases between them. This CDR3 comprises 13 residues. The V and J genes are TRBV12-3 or TRBV12-4 and TRBJ2-2; D is uncertain. The sample was peripheral blood. The receptor's source is a woman aged 80 or over with acute or convalescent COVID-19. CDR3 sequence: CASSDSNTGELFF. In DNA form, the CDR3 reads TGTGCCAGCAGTGACTCGAACACCGGGGAGCTGTTTTTT.